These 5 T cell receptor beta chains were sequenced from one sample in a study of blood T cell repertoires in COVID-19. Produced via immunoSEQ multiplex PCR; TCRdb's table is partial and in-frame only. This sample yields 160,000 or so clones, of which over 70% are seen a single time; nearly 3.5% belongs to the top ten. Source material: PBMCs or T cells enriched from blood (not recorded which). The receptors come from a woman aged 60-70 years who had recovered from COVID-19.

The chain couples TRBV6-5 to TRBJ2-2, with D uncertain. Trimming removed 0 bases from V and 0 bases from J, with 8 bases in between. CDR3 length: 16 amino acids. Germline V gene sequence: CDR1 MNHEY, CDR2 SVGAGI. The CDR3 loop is CASSYSTEPNTGELFF. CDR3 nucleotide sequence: TGTGCCAGCAGTTACTCGACGGAGCCGAACACCGGGGAGCTGTTTTTT.

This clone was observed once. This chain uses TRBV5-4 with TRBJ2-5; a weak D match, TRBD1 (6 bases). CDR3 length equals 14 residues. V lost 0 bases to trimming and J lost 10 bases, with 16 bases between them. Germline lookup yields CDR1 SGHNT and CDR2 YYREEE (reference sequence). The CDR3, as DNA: TGTGCCAGCAGCTTGGGAGGGACACAAGTGGGCCAGTACTTC. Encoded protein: CASSLGGTQVGQYF.

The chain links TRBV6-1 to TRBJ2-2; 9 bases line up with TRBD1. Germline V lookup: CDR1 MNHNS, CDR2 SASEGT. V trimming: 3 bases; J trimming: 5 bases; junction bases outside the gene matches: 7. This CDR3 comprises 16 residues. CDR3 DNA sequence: TGTGCCAGCAGTGACCTCGGGACAGGGTTAACCGGGGAGCTGTTTTTT. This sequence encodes CASSDLGTGLTGELFF.

The CDR3 is CASSQGSGTSGKKASYNEQFF. Written as DNA, the CDR3 is TGCGCCAGCAGCCAAGGAAGCGGGACTAGCGGGAAAAAGGCCTCCTACAATGAGCAGTTCTTC. This sequence joins TRBV4-1 and TRBJ2-1, with 13 positions matching TRBD2. This CDR3 is 21 amino acids long. CDR1 is MGHRA and CDR2 is YSYEKL in the germline V gene. J was trimmed by 0 bases and V by 1 base; bases with no gene match: 12.

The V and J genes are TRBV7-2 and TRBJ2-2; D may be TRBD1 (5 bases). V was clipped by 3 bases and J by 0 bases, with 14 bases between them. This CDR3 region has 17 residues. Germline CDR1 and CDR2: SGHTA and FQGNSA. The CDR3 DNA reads TGTGCCAGCAGCTTTCAAGTGGGGCGGACGAACACCGGGGAGCTGTTTTTT. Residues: CASSFQVGRTNTGELFF. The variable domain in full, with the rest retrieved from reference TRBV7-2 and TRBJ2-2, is GAGVSQSPSNKVTEKGKDVELRCDPISGHTALYWYRQSLGQGLEFLIYFQGNSAPDKSGLPSDRFSAERTGGSVSTLTIQRTQQEDSAVYLCASSFQVGRTNTGELFFGEGSRLTVL.